This T cell receptor (beta chain) was sequenced during a study of identical twins. The study's findings and limits: Within cord blood, abundant beta clonotypes carried fewer insertions, but memory repertoires showed no such trend. Not following the same donors, the study drew its conclusions from cross-sectional statistical analysis. In monozygotic twins, models underestimated the sharing of out-of-frame TCR alpha.

TCRdb fed the 5' RACE reads into MiXCR, producing one record per CDR3 protein. The sample yields 350,000 to 450,000 distinct CDR3 sequences, roughly 18% seen once. The CDR3 extends over 19 amino acids. Germline CDR1 is MNHEY and CDR2 is SVGEGT. After removal of 2 bases from V and 3 bases from J, the junction contained 11 bases not matched to a gene. Everyone who gave samples was a healthy Caucasian. Regarding this clonotype: Its antigen is currently unknown.

This clonotype was sampled from a man between 45 and 60 years old in good health. The chain links TRBV6-2 or TRBV6-3 to TRBJ2-1; 12 nucleotides match TRBD2. Sequences were obtained from naive T cells sorted from blood. The CDR3 coding sequence is TGTGCCAGCAGTTACGGAGCTAGCGGGAGGGCCTCTATCTACAATGAGCAGTTCTTC. Protein: CASSYGASGRASIYNEQFF.